This note documents a single T cell receptor beta chain sequence. This clone was seen just once. The antigen this receptor binds is unknown. It has no much larger one-base neighbor in the sample; base qualities were not kept. Healthy HIV-negative adults with no recently reported acute infections or vaccinations were included as donors. All donors were Caucasian adults living in Nashville, Tennessee, USA. CD4+ T cells were enriched by magnetic negative selection, after which naive cells were positively selected on CD45RA and the negative fraction was taken as the memory subset. Blood was collected by leukapheresis, and PBMCs were isolated by Ficoll-Histopaque density gradient centrifugation and then cryopreserved in liquid nitrogen vapor phase. Analytical flow cytometry was used to check the purity and quantity of every magnetically sorted T cell population. Genomic DNA was isolated from every sorted fraction and measured by UV absorbance on a Nanodrop 2000c.

The data are from a study of shared clonotypes between healthy human individuals (dated by TCRdb to the early 2020s). Regarding the complete study: A couple of women and a few men aged 18 to 49 years were included in the cohort. Per donor, three plates each were used for CD4 naive and CD4 memory, two for CD8 naive, and one for CD8 memory. To estimate repertoire size and how much clonotype sharing occurs between individuals, the study deeply sequenced the blood TCR repertoires of about five healthy adults. To increase sequencing depth and limit assay-specific biases, TCR repertoire library preparation and sequencing were carried out by different laboratories using diverse techniques. Each donor's leukapheresis produced roughly between roughly 0.9 and 8.9 billion PBMCs. The study at large found these results: Even with the large sequencing depth, rarefaction of the sorted-subset datasets indicated that sequencing was incomplete. Estimated clonotype richness was generally larger for naive than for memory subsets. Compared with non-shared clonotypes, clonotypes shared by all four sorted-subset donors had higher generation probabilities. Pairwise subsampling indicated that sequencing depth was expected to affect the degree of clonotype sharing among donors. When several donors were compared, the shared fraction of clonotypes was around 4.6% for naive CD4, 3.5% to 4% for naive CD8, more than 2% for memory CD4, and about 0.36% for memory CD8. Sampling was restricted to blood, and TCR repertoires in tissue are likely to differ from TCR repertoires in blood. Because the study included a small number of donors, the genetic and exposure-history diversity represented was limited.

Using the deep immunoSEQ assay, multiplex PCR amplified TCR CDR3 regions from genomic DNA. Extracted genomic DNA from each cell subset was distributed evenly across all wells of several immunoSEQ 96-well plates, and each plate was treated as a replicate. For sorted subsets, around 200 ng genomic DNA, equal to 25,000 to 35,000 T cell genomes, was loaded into each replicate PCR. Purified libraries were measured with a Qubit 3.0 fluorometer, size-checked on a Bioanalyzer 2100, and measured again with the KAPA Library Quantification kit. Each immunoSEQ 96-well plate was sequenced on its own single-read 150-cycle Illumina NextSeq 550 flow cell. As for how the authors treated the data: Because the immunoSEQ output included only junctional sequences and no quality scores, the filtering could not be the same as the filtering used for full-length reads. Sequences were annotated with PyIR, a Python wrapper for IgBLAST v1.9, using IMGT germline references to assign V/J genes and CDR3. Reads were removed for weak V/J assignments (E-value above 1e-6), missing CDR3, stop codons, out-of-frame junctions, or ambiguous translated residues. V3J clonotypes were defined by identical inferred V gene, J gene, and CDR3 amino acid sequence. To compute the percentage overlap between repertoires, the number of shared unique clonotypes was divided by the size of the smaller repertoire. Three approaches were used to assess repertoire richness: RTK rarefaction, the Chao1 estimator, and Recon v2.1 estimates of unobserved clonotypes. For all TCRbeta clonotypes obtained by the gDNA method from four donors, generation probabilities were computed with OLGA. Here the immuneACCESS table is served through TCRdb, limited to in-frame sequences with V and J called. Missing clones are a known gap in these copies; in checked studies unresolved V genes cover under half, and the rest lacks a known reason. That table furnishes V, J and clone size, whereas the DNA furnished D and trimming. The sample profile shows 2 million to 2.5 million clones; approximately 95% of them were found once. The ten largest account for 0.1% to 0.15% of the sample.

Spanning cysteine to phenylalanine, the CDR3 consists of 17 amino acids. Only the CDR3 DNA is retained, 51 bases long and in frame from the first base. Clipping removes 2 bases from V and 5 bases from J, with 12 as the unmatched junction base count. CDR1 MGHRA and CDR2 YSYEKL were looked up in the germline V gene. The sequence was obtained from a young man in good health. The chain couples TRBV4-1 to TRBJ2-7; 10 of the junction bases match TRBD1. The specimen sequenced was naive CD4+ T cells sorted from blood. This specimen's cell subset or site label, interpreted: CD45RA+ positively selected. CDR3 region: CASSQNSLGTGVHEQYF. The DNA reads TGCGCCAGCAGCCAAAACTCCCTCGGGACAGGGGTGCACGAGCAGTACTTC.